This TCR beta chain was retrieved from a study of T-cell reconstitution after alpha-beta-depleted transplantation in children. Whole-study results and caveats: Expanded graft clones numbering several hundred reportedly gave rise to alpha-beta T cells about two months after transplant. Hyperexpanded clones declined; after one year, newly produced T cells mostly supplied diversity.

The trim removed 5 bases at V and 3 bases at J, leaving 13 bases unmatched. The CDR3 runs 16 residues. The V gene's germline CDR1 is SGHTA and CDR2 FQGNSA. The table lists this clonotype with many counts. What it binds is unknown. The authors prepared the TCRbeta library with unique molecular identifiers. TCRdb redid the calling of the PCR reads with MiXCR, one entry per CDR3 protein. This table holds roughly 200,000 distinct CDR3 sequences, approximately 11% found once. V gene TRBV7-2 combines with J gene TRBJ2-7, with TRBD2 identical over 7 bases. This receptor was identified in a child under two years old with acute myeloid leukemia, due to receive a stem cell transplant. This material consisted of PBMCs, taken before TCRalphabeta/CD19-depleted stem cell transplant. CDR3 residues: CASSPAGLEGFYEQYF. The CDR3 nucleotides read TGTGCCAGCAGCCCCGCCGGACTAGAGGGATTCTACGAGCAGTACTTC.